These 2 T cell receptor beta chains originate from one sample sequenced in a study of Ad26.COV2.S vaccination and SARS-CoV-2 variants. Treatment noted: over 15 received Ad26.COV2.S at low or high dose, single or two shots; roughly five received placebo; per-sample allocation not given. All samples were drawn on day 63, counting from the first vaccine or placebo injection. Profiled with immunoSEQ multiplex PCR; TCRdb holds only in-frame clones, not every one. In the table there are over 350,000 clones, roughly nine tenths of which are singletons. The material sequenced was peripheral blood, taken in a trial of Ad26.COV2.S vaccine versus placebo. These receptors originate from a person between 18 and 59 years old who received the Ad26.COV2.S COVID-19 vaccine or a placebo.

Here the CDR3 reads CASSDTLDAGSDEKLFF. CDR3 DNA: TGTGCCAGCAGTGACACCCTTGACGCAGGGTCGGATGAAAAACTGTTTTTT. The rearrangement links TRBV6-1 to TRBJ1-4; perhaps TRBD1 as D (5 bases). The CDR3 runs to 17 residues. Germline values: CDR1 MNHNS, CDR2 SASEGT. V was pared by 3 bases and J by 6 bases, with 20 bases between.

This clone was seen once. The rearrangement links TRBV6-5 to TRBJ2-7; unclear D gene. Germline assignment: CDR1 MNHEY and CDR2 SVGAGI. Trimming took 5 bases from V and 4 from J, leaving 6 bases between them. The CDR3 is made up of 11 amino acids. The CDR3 here is CASSNQYEQYF. CDR3 DNA: TGTGCCAGCAGTAACCAATACGAGCAGTACTTC.